Below are 2 T cell receptor beta chains sequenced from a single sample in a study of blood T cells in healthy people across ages. Primed by a sample-barcoded 5' primer and a J-beta primer mix, a second PCR proceeded for about 7 to 11 cycles. TCRdb used MiXCR to reprocess the 5' RACE reads, holding one entry per CDR3 protein. Counted here are over a million distinct CDR3 sequences, around 43% occurring once; the ten biggest clones make up approximately 19%. The sequencing sample was made of blood. These receptors came from a woman aged 60-70 years in good health.

The chain has TRBV12-3 or TRBV12-4 and TRBJ1-1; 8 nucleotides match TRBD1. This CDR3 region has 14 residues. Losses at the gene ends were 6 bases for V and 7 bases for J; bases not matched to a gene: 10. This chain's CDR3 is CASRGQEGAGEAFF. As DNA, the CDR3 is TGTGCCAGCAGGGGACAGGAGGGGGCAGGTGAAGCTTTCTTT.

This chain links TRBV25-1 with TRBJ1-4; weak D call: TRBD1 (5 bases). This CDR3 has 13 residues. V shed 4 bases and J shed 5 bases, with 8 bases lying between them. Per germline, CDR1 MGHDK and CDR2 SYGVNS. The CDR3 nucleotides are TGTGCCAGCAGTGCAGGGTTCAATGAAAAACTGTTTTTT. It specifies CASSAGFNEKLFF.